The source of this T cell receptor gamma chain is a study of gamma delta lymphoproliferative disorders and STAT genes. Whole-study findings and limits: Patient-control comparisons may be limited by differing T cell maturation stages. Public or private status of leukemic clones needs confirmation.

The receptor sequences were amplified from genomic DNA of peripheral blood mononuclear cells. Trimming took 14 bases from V and 12 from J; bases not matched to a gene: 11. The CDR3 is 9 amino acids. Worth noting for this clone: The antigen is not known.

TCRdb re-called the multiplex PCR reads with CATT. The data hold about 2,000 gamma-chain clones, with about 10% observed a single time. The sequencing sample was made of blood. This TCR was sampled from a human donor with gamma-delta T-cell large granular lymphocyte leukemia. The rearrangement links TRGV10 to TRGJ1 or TRGJ2. No J segment appears in TCRdb, so it was assigned here by matching the sequence to germline. TRGV10 is noted as an ORF with a role that remains uncertain. CDR3: CATSVVKLF. The CDR3 DNA reads as TGTGCTACGAGCGTGGTGAAACTCTTT.